These T cell receptor beta chains were read from a single sample in a study of blood T cell repertoires in COVID-19. Generated by immunoSEQ multiplex PCR, the TCRdb table keeps only in-frame clones and is missing some. The sample has 200,000 to 250,000 clones; 85% to 90% are singletons. The specimen was PBMCs or T cells enriched from blood (not recorded which). Source of these receptors: a woman aged 50 to 65 in a cohort exposed to, infected with or recovered from COVID-19 (not recorded which). The CDR3 runs from the conserved cysteine through the conserved F or W. A D gene is named only where the DNA matches it firmly. Rows give clone size only sometimes, using once, few, many, or a class for an expanded clone.

d_call | j_call | clone_size | v_call | cdr3_nt | cdr3_aa
TRBD1 | TRBJ1-2 | once | TRBV9 | TGTGCCAGCAGCGGTGAGGGACAGGGACTCTATGGCTACACCTTC | CASSGEGQGLYGYTF
- | TRBJ1-4 | - | TRBV28 | TGTGCCAGCAGTTTTTCTGGGGGCTATGAAAAACTGTTTTTT | CASSFSGGYEKLFF
- | TRBJ2-4 | - | TRBV1 | TGCACCAGCAGCCACCAAGGTCTCACTAGCGGGGGGGGAATCATAGCCAAAAACATTCAGTACTTC | CTSSHQGLTSGGGIIAKNIQYF
TRBD1 | TRBJ2-5 | once | TRBV5-1 | TGCGCCACCACGAAAACCGGGACAGCTCAAGAGACCCAGTACTTC | CATTKTGTAQETQYF
TRBD2 | TRBJ2-5 | - | TRBV3-1/TRBV3-2 | TGTGCCAGCAGCCTAGGGACTAGGGCCCGAGAGACCCAGTACTTC | CASSLGTRARETQYF
- | TRBJ1-1 | - | TRBV18 | TGTGCCAGCTCACCATTCGCAGGGGACCAGGACACTGAAGCTTTCTTT | CASSPFAGDQDTEAFF
- | TRBJ1-2 | - | TRBV20-1 | TGCAGTGCTAGTCAGGGTTCGTTTTATGGCTACACCTTC | CSASQGSFYGYTF
- | TRBJ2-1 | - | TRBV5-5 | TGTGCCAGCAGCTTGGATGGGGACAAGAGGTACAATGAGCAGTTCTTC | CASSLDGDKRYNEQFF
TRBD1 | TRBJ1-1 | - | TRBV12-3/TRBV12-4 | TGTGCCAGCAGCGCAGGGGGCACTGAAGCTTTCTTT | CASSAGGTEAFF
- | TRBJ1-2 | - | TRBV5-4 | TGTGCCAGCAGCTCAGGCCCTTCATATGGCTACACCTTC | CASSSGPSYGYTF
TRBD1 | TRBJ1-3 | - | TRBV5-1 | TGCGCCAGCAGCTTGGACAGGGGGTATGGAAACACCATATATTTT | CASSLDRGYGNTIYF
TRBD1 | TRBJ2-1 | - | TRBV6-5 | TGTGCCAGCACCCAAGGGGGGACAGGGGGCCGGCAGTTCTTC | CASTQGGTGGRQFF
- | TRBJ1-5 | - | TRBV24-1 | TGTGCCACCAGTGGAAACCGCGGCAATCAGCCCCAGCATTTT | CATSGNRGNQPQHF
- | TRBJ2-1 | - | TRBV2 | TGTGCCAGCAGTGAGGGGCTAGGTGAGCAGTTCTTC | CASSEGLGEQFF
- | TRBJ1-2 | - | TRBV6-2/TRBV6-3 | TGTGCCAGCAGTTACAATCAGGGCGATGGCTACACCTTC | CASSYNQGDGYTF
TRBD1 | TRBJ2-7 | - | TRBV5-1 | TGCGCCAGCAGACCAGGGGGACCCGGGGCCTACGAGCAGTACTTC | CASRPGGPGAYEQYF
- | TRBJ2-7 | - | TRBV23-1 | TGCGCCAGCAGTCAGCCAAGTGAGGGCTACGAGCAGTACTTC | CASSQPSEGYEQYF
TRBD2 | TRBJ2-3 | - | TRBV27 | TGTGCCAGCAGTAGACGGACTAGCGGGGGCCTTAGCACAGATACGCAGTATTTT | CASSRRTSGGLSTDTQYF
- | TRBJ1-1 | - | TRBV7-3 | TGTGCCAGCAGCTTAACAGCAAACACTGAAGCTTTCTTT | CASSLTANTEAFF
- | TRBJ2-7 | - | TRBV6-2/TRBV6-3 | TGTGCCAGCAGTTACTCGGCGGCGGACGAGCAGTACTTC | CASSYSAADEQYF
TRBD1 | TRBJ1-6 | once | TRBV30 | TGTGCCTGGCTAACCGGGACAGCGAATAATTCACCCCTCCACTTT | CAWLTGTANNSPLHF
- | TRBJ2-3 | - | TRBV9 | TGTGCCAGCAGCGTAGACGCCCCGGGGTTCACAGATACGCAGTATTTT | CASSVDAPGFTDTQYF
TRBD1 | TRBJ2-1 | - | TRBV5-1 | TGCGCCAGCAGCTGGACTGACAGGGAAGGTGAGCAGTTCTTC | CASSWTDREGEQFF
TRBD1 | TRBJ2-7 | - | TRBV6-5 | TGTGCCAGCAGGAAGACAGGGCTCAGCCACGAGCAGTACTTC | CASRKTGLSHEQYF